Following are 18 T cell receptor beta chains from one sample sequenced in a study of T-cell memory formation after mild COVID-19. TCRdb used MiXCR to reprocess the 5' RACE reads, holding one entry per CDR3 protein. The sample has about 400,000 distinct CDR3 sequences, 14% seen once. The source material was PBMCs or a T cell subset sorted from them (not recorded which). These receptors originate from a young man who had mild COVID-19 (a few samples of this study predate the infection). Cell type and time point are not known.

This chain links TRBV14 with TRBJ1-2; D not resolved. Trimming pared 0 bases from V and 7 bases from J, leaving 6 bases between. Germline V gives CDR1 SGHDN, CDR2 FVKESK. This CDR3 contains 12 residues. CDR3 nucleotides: TGTGCCAGCAGCCAAGATCGAGCTGGCTACACCTTC. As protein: CASSQDRAGYTF.

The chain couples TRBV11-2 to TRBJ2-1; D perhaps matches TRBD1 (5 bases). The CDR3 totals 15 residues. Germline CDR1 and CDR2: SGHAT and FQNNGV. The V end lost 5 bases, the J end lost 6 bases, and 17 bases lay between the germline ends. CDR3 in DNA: TGTGCCAGCAGCCCAGGTTTTGTAGGGGTCAATGAGCAGTTCTTC. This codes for CASSPGFVGVNEQFF.

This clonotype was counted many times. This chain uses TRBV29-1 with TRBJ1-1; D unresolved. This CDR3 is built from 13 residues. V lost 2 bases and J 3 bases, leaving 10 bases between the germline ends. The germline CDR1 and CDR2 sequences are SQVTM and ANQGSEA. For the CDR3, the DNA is TGCAGCGTTGAACTAATACTTCACACTGAAGCTTTCTTT. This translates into CSVELILHTEAFF.

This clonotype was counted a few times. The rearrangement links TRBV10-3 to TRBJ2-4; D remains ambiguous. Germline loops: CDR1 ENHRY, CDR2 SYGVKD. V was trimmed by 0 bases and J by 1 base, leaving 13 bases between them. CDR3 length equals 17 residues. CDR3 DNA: TGTGCCATCAGTGAGTCGAGTCCCTTAGGTGCCAAAAACATTCAGTACTTC. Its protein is CAISESSPLGAKNIQYF.

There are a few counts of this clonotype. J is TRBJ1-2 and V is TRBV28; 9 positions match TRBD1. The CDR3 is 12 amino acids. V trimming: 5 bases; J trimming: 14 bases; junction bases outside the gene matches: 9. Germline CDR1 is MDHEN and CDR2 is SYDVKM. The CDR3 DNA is TGTGCCAGCAGTGGACAGGGGCTAGCCCCAACCTTC. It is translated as CASSGQGLAPTF.

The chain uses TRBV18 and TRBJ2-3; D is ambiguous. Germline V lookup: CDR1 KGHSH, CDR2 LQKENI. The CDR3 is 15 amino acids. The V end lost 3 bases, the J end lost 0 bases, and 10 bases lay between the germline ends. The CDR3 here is CASSPYEESTDTQYF. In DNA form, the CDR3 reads TGTGCCAGCTCACCTTACGAGGAGAGCACAGATACGCAGTATTTT.

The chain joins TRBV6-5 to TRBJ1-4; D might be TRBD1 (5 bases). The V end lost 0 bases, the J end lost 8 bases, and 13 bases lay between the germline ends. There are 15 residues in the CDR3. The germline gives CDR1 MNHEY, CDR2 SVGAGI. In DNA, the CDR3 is TGTGCCAGCAGTTACTCCGGGACCCCGGGAGAAAAACTGTTTTTT. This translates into CASSYSGTPGEKLFF.

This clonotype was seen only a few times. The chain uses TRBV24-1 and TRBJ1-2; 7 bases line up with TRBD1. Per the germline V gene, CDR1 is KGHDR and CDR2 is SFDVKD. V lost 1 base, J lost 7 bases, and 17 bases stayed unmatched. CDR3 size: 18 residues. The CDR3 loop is CATSDFGPPRDRHSGYTF. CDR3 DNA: TGTGCCACCAGTGATTTTGGTCCACCCCGGGACAGACACTCTGGCTACACCTTC.

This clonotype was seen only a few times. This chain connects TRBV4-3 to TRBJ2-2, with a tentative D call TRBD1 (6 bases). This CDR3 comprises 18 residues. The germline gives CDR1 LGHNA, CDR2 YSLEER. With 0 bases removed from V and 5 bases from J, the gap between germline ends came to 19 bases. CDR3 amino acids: CASSQEPPAGAWTGELFF. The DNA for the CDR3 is TGCGCCAGCAGCCAAGAACCCCCCGCAGGGGCTTGGACCGGGGAGCTGTTTTTT.

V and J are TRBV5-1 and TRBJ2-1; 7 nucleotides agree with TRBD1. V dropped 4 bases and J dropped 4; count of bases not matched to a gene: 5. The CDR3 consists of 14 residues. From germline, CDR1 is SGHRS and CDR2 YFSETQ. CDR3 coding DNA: TGCGCCAGCAGCCGGACAGGTTCTTACAATGAGCAGTTCTTC. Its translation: CASSRTGSYNEQFF.

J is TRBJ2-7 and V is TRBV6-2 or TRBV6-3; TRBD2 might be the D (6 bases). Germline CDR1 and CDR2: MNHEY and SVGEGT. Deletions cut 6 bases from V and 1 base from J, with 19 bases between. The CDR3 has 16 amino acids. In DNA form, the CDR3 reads TGTGCCAGCAGCTCCCCGCCGGGACTTTATTCCTACGAGCAGTACGTC. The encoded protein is CASSSPPGLYSYEQYV.

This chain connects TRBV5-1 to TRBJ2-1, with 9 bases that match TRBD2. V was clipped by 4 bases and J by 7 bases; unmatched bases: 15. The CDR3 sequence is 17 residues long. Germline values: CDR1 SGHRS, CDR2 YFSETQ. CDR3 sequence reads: CASSTVLAGLGGNEQFF. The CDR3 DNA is TGCGCCAGCAGCACCGTCCTAGCGGGGTTAGGGGGGAATGAGCAGTTCTTC. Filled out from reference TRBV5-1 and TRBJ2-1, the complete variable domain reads KAGVTQTPRYLIKTRGQQVTLSCSPISGHRSVSWYQQTPGQGLQFLFEYFSETQRNKGNFPGRFSGRQFSNSRSEMNVSTLELGDSALYLCASSTVLAGLGGNEQFFGPGTRLTVL.

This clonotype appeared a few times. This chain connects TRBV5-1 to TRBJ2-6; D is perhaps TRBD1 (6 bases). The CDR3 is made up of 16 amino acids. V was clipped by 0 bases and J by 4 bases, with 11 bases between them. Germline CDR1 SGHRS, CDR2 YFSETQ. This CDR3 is CASSLVAGAGANVLTF. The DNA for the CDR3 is TGCGCCAGCAGCTTGGTAGCAGGGGCAGGGGCCAACGTCCTGACTTTC.

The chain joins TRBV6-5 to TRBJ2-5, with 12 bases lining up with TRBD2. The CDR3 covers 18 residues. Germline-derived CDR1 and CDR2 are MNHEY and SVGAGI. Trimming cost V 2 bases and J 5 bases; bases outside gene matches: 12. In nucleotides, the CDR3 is TGTGCCAGCAGTTACAACGCCCTAGCGGGGGGGCTCGGGGAGACCCAGTACTTC. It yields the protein CASSYNALAGGLGETQYF.

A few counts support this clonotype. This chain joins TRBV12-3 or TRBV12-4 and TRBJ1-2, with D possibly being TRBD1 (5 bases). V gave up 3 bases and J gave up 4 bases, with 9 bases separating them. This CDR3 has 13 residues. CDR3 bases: TGTGCCAGCAGTTTCTGGGGGTCCTATGGCTACACCTTC. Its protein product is CASSFWGSYGYTF.

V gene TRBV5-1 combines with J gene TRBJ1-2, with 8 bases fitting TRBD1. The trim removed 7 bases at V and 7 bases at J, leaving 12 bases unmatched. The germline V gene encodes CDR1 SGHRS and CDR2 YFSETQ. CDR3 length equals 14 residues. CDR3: CASGGQAVIGGYTF. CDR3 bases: TGCGCCAGCGGGGGACAGGCGGTAATCGGTGGCTACACCTTC. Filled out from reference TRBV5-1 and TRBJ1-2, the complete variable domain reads KAGVTQTPRYLIKTRGQQVTLSCSPISGHRSVSWYQQTPGQGLQFLFEYFSETQRNKGNFPGRFSGRQFSNSRSEMNVSTLELGDSALYLCASGGQAVIGGYTFGSGTRLTVV.

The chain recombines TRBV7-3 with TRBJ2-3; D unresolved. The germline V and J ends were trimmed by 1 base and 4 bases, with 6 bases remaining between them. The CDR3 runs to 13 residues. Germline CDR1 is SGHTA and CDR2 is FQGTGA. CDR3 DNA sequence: TGTGCCAGCAGCTTAATTTCTTCAGATACGCAGTATTTT. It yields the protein CASSLISSDTQYF.

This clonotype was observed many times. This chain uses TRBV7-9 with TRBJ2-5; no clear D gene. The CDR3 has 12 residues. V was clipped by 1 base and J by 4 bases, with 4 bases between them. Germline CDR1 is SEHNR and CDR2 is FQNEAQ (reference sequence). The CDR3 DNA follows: TGTGCCAGCAGCTTAGAGGTAGAGACCCAGTACTTC. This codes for CASSLEVETQYF.